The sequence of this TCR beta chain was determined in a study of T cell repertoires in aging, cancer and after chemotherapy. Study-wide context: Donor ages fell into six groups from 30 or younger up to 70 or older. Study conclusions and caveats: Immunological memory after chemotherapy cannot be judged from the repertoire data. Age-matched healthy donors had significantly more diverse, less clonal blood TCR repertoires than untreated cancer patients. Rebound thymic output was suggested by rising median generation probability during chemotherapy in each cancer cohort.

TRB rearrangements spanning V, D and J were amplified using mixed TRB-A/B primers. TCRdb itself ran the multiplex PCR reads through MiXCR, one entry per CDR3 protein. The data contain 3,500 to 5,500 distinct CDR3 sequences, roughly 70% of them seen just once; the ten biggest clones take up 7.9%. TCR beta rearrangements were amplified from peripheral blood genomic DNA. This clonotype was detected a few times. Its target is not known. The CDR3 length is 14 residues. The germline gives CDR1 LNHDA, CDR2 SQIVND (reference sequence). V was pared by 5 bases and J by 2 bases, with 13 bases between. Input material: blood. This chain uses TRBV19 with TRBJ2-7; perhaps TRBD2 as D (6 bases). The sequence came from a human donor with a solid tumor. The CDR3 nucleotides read TGTGCCAGTAGTCTAGCGACAGCAACCTACGAGCAGTACTTC. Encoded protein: CASSLATATYEQYF.